What follows are 19 T cell receptor beta chains derived from one specimen sequenced in a study of blood T cell repertoires in COVID-19. Produced via immunoSEQ multiplex PCR; TCRdb's table is partial and in-frame only. The sample lists some 140,000 clones, approximately 88% occurring once. Sequenced input: peripheral blood. Receptors originate from a woman older than 75 with acute or convalescent COVID-19.

The rearrangement uses TRBV14 and TRBJ2-1; 11 bases align to TRBD2. CDR1 and CDR2 from the germline V gene are SGHDN and FVKESK. J was trimmed by 2 bases and V by 1 base; bases with no gene match: 1. The CDR3 is made up of 16 amino acids. CDR3 sequence reads: CASSQGSGGAYNEQFF. The CDR3 region has the DNA TGTGCCAGCAGCCAAGGTAGCGGGGGGGCCTACAATGAGCAGTTCTTC.

Points on this clone: Other nucleotide sequences in the sample specify the same CDR3. This rearrangement joins TRBV18 to TRBJ2-5; tentatively, D is TRBD1 (5 bases). The germline V gene has CDR1 KGHSH and CDR2 LQKENI. The CDR3 is made up of 12 amino acids. Between the trimmed V and J ends, which lost 4 bases and 4 bases, there was a span of 7 bases. The CDR3 bases are TGTGCCAGCTCACGCCAGGGAGAGACCCAGTACTTC. Amino acids: CASSRQGETQYF.

The genes are TRBV7-9 and TRBJ1-5; 7 nucleotides align to TRBD1. The CDR3 runs to 14 residues. With V trimmed by 5 bases and J by 7 bases, 8 bases remained unmatched. Germline assignment: CDR1 SEHNR and CDR2 FQNEAQ (reference sequence). This CDR3 reads CASSRQGFGQPQHF. The CDR3 DNA follows: TGTGCCAGCAGCAGACAGGGTTTCGGGCAGCCCCAGCATTTT. Looking up the rest from reference TRBV7-9 and TRBJ1-5 gives the full variable domain: DTGVSQNPRHKITKRGQNVTFRCDPISEHNRLYWYRQTLGQGPEFLTYFQNEAQLEKSRLLSDRFSAERPKGSFSTLEIQRTEQGDSAMYLCASSRQGFGQPQHFGDGTRLSIL.

The rearrangement joins TRBV5-1 to TRBJ1-3; the match to TRBD1 covers 9 bases. The CDR3 consists of 16 residues. Per germline, CDR1 SGHRS and CDR2 YFSETQ. Losses at the gene ends were 2 bases for V and 3 bases for J; bases not matched to a gene: 6. The CDR3 bases are TGCGCCAGCAGCTTTACAGGGGGCGTCGGTGGAAACACCATATATTTT. Translated: CASSFTGGVGGNTIYF.

The V gene is TRBV5-4, the J gene TRBJ1-2; no firm D call. The V end lost 0 bases, the J end lost 5 bases, and 17 bases lay between the germline ends. The CDR3 consists of 16 residues. Germline V gives CDR1 SGHNT, CDR2 YYREEE (reference sequence). The CDR3 spells CASSLGGGVRNYGYTF. CDR3 nucleotide sequence: TGTGCCAGCAGCTTGGGGGGAGGTGTCCGAAATTATGGCTACACCTTC.

The chain is built from TRBV18 and TRBJ2-7, with 15 bases that match TRBD2. The CDR3 has 15 residues. Germline V lookup: CDR1 KGHSH, CDR2 LQKENI. V lost 3 bases, J lost 4 bases, and 1 base stayed unmatched. The CDR3 is CASSPGTSGRYEQYF. Here the CDR3 DNA reads TGTGCCAGCTCACCCGGGACTAGCGGGAGGTACGAGCAGTACTTC.

The sample holds a few counts of this clone. CDR3 in amino acids: CASSDPVPGQGRVNYGYTF. The CDR3 bases are TGTGCCAGCAGTGACCCCGTCCCGGGACAGGGGCGGGTGAACTATGGCTACACCTTC. J is TRBJ1-2 and V is TRBV6-1, with TRBD1 matching over 10 bases. The CDR3 covers 19 residues. With V trimmed by 3 bases and J by 2 bases, 15 bases remained unmatched. From germline, CDR1 is MNHNS and CDR2 SASEGT.

The chain joins TRBV6-2 or TRBV6-3 to TRBJ2-7; D may be TRBD2 (7 bases). The germline V gene has CDR1 MNHEY and CDR2 SVGEGT. The V end lost 4 bases, the J end lost 2 bases, and 15 bases lay between the germline ends. CDR3 length: 15 residues. For the CDR3, the DNA is TGTGCCAGCAGTTCCGGGGGGCGAAATACCTACGAGCAGTACTTC. Protein: CASSSGGRNTYEQYF.

The chain carries TRBV24-1 and TRBJ2-1, with TRBD2 matching over 9 bases. V shed 4 bases, J shed 4 bases, and the junction held 4 bases outside the gene matches. This CDR3 comprises 15 residues. Germline CDR1 is KGHDR and CDR2 is SFDVKD. CDR3 coding DNA: TGTGCCACCAGTGACCCGACTAGCGGATACAATGAGCAGTTCTTC. It translates to CATSDPTSGYNEQFF.

The chain recombines TRBV2 with TRBJ1-5; 9 positions agree with TRBD1. Germline V gene lookup returns CDR1 SNHLY and CDR2 FYNNEI. This CDR3 region has 15 residues. V shed 6 bases and J 6 bases; nucleotides not matched to a gene: 9. The CDR3 loop reads CASRQTGGAGQPQHF. The CDR3 bases are TGTGCCAGCAGACAAACAGGGGGCGCGGGTCAGCCCCAGCATTTT.

This clone was picked up a small number of times. This chain connects TRBV6-5 to TRBJ1-2, with 9 bases matching TRBD1. CDR1 and CDR2 from the germline V gene are MNHEY and SVGAGI. Trimming took 3 bases from V and 7 from J; bases not matched to a gene: 12. This CDR3 region has 16 residues. CDR3 protein: CASSYGSGQGVSGYTF. The CDR3 nucleotides are TGTGCCAGCAGTTATGGATCGGGACAGGGTGTGAGTGGCTACACCTTC.

The chain joins TRBV30 to TRBJ1-4; a possible D gene is TRBD1 (5 bases). CDR1 GTSNPN and CDR2 SVGIG come from the germline V gene (reference sequence). V lost 2 bases to trimming and J lost 5 bases, with 9 bases between them. This CDR3 region has 13 residues. CDR3 protein: CAWSIRGNEKLFF. The CDR3 DNA is TGTGCCTGGAGTATAAGGGGAAATGAAAAACTGTTTTTT.

The V gene is TRBV6-5, the J gene TRBJ2-5, with 9 bases aligning to TRBD2. Per the germline V gene, CDR1 is MNHEY and CDR2 is SVGAGI. This CDR3 spans 14 amino acids. V lost 5 bases, J lost 5 bases, and 6 bases stayed unmatched. The CDR3 DNA reads TGTGCCAGCAGTCTTGCGGGAGGGGGGGAGACCCAGTACTTC. Its protein is CASSLAGGGETQYF.

This clone was seen many times. The CDR3 sequence is CASSLRGTRNNEQFF. For the CDR3, the DNA is TGTGCCAGCAGCTTACGGGGGACTAGAAACAATGAGCAGTTCTTC. The chain recombines TRBV7-8 with TRBJ2-1; 8 bases align to TRBD2. V lost 2 bases and J lost 5; bases outside the gene matches: 5. Germline V lookup: CDR1 SGHVS, CDR2 FQNEAQ. This CDR3 contains 15 residues.

In this sample, this clone turned up a few times. Other DNA sequences in the sample encode the same CDR3. The chain uses TRBV7-6 and TRBJ2-5; 14 bases map to TRBD2. The junction had 6 bases not matched to a gene; V was cut back by 1 base and J by 5 bases. The CDR3 extends over 17 amino acids. Germline-derived CDR1 and CDR2 are SGHVS and FNYEAQ. This CDR3 is CASSLGLAGGPEETQYF. In DNA form, the CDR3 reads TGTGCCAGCAGCTTAGGACTAGCGGGAGGGCCGGAGGAGACCCAGTACTTC.

The V gene is TRBV6-1, the J gene TRBJ1-5; D possibly corresponds to TRBD1 (5 bases). The CDR3 runs 16 residues. Germline V lookup: CDR1 MNHNS, CDR2 SASEGT. V dropped 0 bases and J dropped 4 bases, with 13 bases sitting between them. The CDR3 bases are TGTGCCAGCAGTGAAGCGCTTCGGGCAGGGAATCAGCCCCAGCATTTT. Translating it yields CASSEALRAGNQPQHF.

This clone was seen a few times. This chain joins TRBV6-5 and TRBJ1-5; maybe TRBD1 (5 bases). The CDR3 is 13 amino acids. Germline V gives CDR1 MNHEY, CDR2 SVGAGI. Trimming cost V 7 bases and J 6 bases, with 13 bases left between them. The CDR3 region has the DNA TGTGCCAGCACAGCGGGACTCGGTCAGCCCCAGCATTTT. Amino acid sequence: CASTAGLGQPQHF.

The chain carries TRBV3-1 (or the pseudogene TRBV3-2) and TRBJ1-5, with TRBD1 identical over 8 bases. CDR1 LGHDT and CDR2 YNNKEL come from the germline V gene (reference sequence). CDR3 size: 15 residues. Losses at the gene ends were 6 bases for V and 2 bases for J; bases not matched to a gene: 6. The CDR3: CASRDRGRGNQPQHF. In DNA, the CDR3 is TGTGCCAGCAGAGACAGGGGCCGGGGCAATCAGCCCCAGCATTTT.

This clone was seen a handful of times. The V call is TRBV9, the J call TRBJ1-4, with D maybe TRBD1 (5 bases). V was shortened by 3 bases and J by 6 bases, with 12 bases between the two germline ends. Germline CDR1 SGDLS, CDR2 YYNGEE. The length of the CDR3 is 14 residues. CDR3 region: CASSAGGWDEKLFF. As DNA, the CDR3 is TGTGCCAGCAGCGCCGGGGGGTGGGATGAAAAACTGTTTTTT.